A single sample gave rise to the 23 T cell receptor beta chains below, sequenced in a study of human T cells and chemical hapten exposure. TCRdb processed the RACE reads anew with MiXCR; each CDR3 protein has one entry. The profile covers around 45,000 distinct CDR3 sequences, with around 3.6% appearing a single time and roughly 5.9% taken by the ten largest. The time point is: healthy volunteer bleed at 6 weeks. Unfractionated whole blood yielded the extracted total RNA. Sequenced input: whole blood. These receptors all come from a human donor in good health. Some clones in this sample may be carry-over from other donors' samples.

This sequence joins TRBV28 and TRBJ1-5, with 8 bases that match TRBD1. Per the germline V gene, CDR1 is MDHEN and CDR2 is SYDVKM. Losses at the gene ends were 5 bases for V and 2 bases for J; bases not matched to a gene: 2. There are 14 residues in the CDR3. Here the CDR3 reads CASSRTGRNQPQHF. In DNA form, the CDR3 reads TGTGCCAGCAGTCGGACAGGGCGCAATCAGCCCCAGCATTTT.

By sample share, this clonotype is medium-sized (0.01 to 0.1%). The genes are TRBV29-1 and TRBJ2-6; possibly TRBD1 for D (6 bases). Germline CDR1 SQVTM, CDR2 ANQGSEA. V was shortened by 7 bases and J by 5 bases, with 12 bases between the two germline ends. The length of the CDR3 is 13 residues. The CDR3 sequence: CSAGDTRANVLTF. The CDR3 DNA sequence: TGCAGCGCTGGGGACACCCGGGCCAACGTCCTGACTTTC.

This clonotype was seen a handful of times. This chain connects TRBV11-1 to TRBJ1-1; possibly TRBD1 for D (6 bases). The germline V gene encodes CDR1 SGHAT and CDR2 FQDESV (reference sequence). The length of the CDR3 is 14 residues. V shed 5 bases and J shed 5 bases, with 15 bases lying between them. The CDR3 DNA follows: TGTGCCAGCAGCCAGACAGGAGGTTGGACTGAAGCTTTCTTT. Residues: CASSQTGGWTEAFF.

This clonotype has a count of ten or more. This chain joins TRBV6-1 and TRBJ2-1, with D perhaps assigned TRBD1 or TRBD2 (5 bases each). CDR1 is MNHNS, CDR2 SASEGT, per germline. The CDR3 is 17 amino acids. The V end lost 1 base, the J end lost 7 bases, and 20 bases lay between the germline ends. The CDR3 is CASSEGRRAGGGNEQFF. The DNA for the CDR3 is TGTGCCAGCAGTGAAGGACGGCGGGCGGGTGGGGGAAATGAGCAGTTCTTC.

In its sample, this clonotype was seen many times. The chain couples TRBV18 to TRBJ1-5; weak D call: TRBD1 (5 bases). CDR1 KGHSH and CDR2 LQKENI come from the germline V gene. V lost 3 bases to trimming and J lost 3 bases, with 6 bases between them. The CDR3 has 13 residues. CDR3 region: CASSPGTNQPQHF. As DNA, the CDR3 is TGTGCCAGCTCACCCGGGACCAATCAGCCCCAGCATTTT.

This clonotype has a count of ten or more. The chain uses TRBV24-1 and TRBJ2-2; tentative D call: TRBD2 (5 bases). The germline CDR1 and CDR2 sequences are KGHDR and SFDVKD. The CDR3 loop spans 15 amino acids. The V gene lost 1 base and the J gene lost 5 bases, with 10 bases spanning the gap. The CDR3 DNA is TGTGCCACCAGTGATTTAGAGCGGAGTACCGGGGAGCTGTTTTTT. Its protein is CATSDLERSTGELFF.

There are many counts of this clonotype. The chain has TRBV3-1 and TRBJ2-1; the D is unclear. Germline V gives CDR1 LGHDT, CDR2 YNNKEL (reference sequence). This CDR3 has 15 amino acids. V was pared by 1 base and J by 7 bases, with 14 bases between. The CDR3 DNA is TGTGCCAGCAGCCAAGGGACCCGAAGGGAAAATGAGCAGTTCTTC. Protein product: CASSQGTRRENEQFF.

This clonotype was counted only a few times. The chain uses TRBV7-8 and TRBJ1-2; D gene unclear. V lost 1 base, J lost 4 bases, and 16 bases lay in between. The length of the CDR3 is 16 residues. Germline CDR1 and CDR2: SGHVS and FQNEAQ. This chain's CDR3 is CASSLGTRWSSYGYTF. CDR3 bases: TGTGCCAGCAGCTTAGGTACTAGGTGGTCCAGCTATGGCTACACCTTC.

This clonotype was recorded at least ten times. The chain joins TRBV7-9 to TRBJ1-5, with D tentatively TRBD1 (5 bases). Germline loops: CDR1 SEHNR, CDR2 FQNEAQ (reference sequence). The V gene lost 5 bases and the J gene lost 0 bases, with 14 bases spanning the gap. This CDR3 spans 16 amino acids. CDR3 nucleotides: TGTGCCAGCAGCCCCCTCACAGGTGATAGCAATCAGCCCCAGCATTTT. As protein: CASSPLTGDSNQPQHF.

The rearrangement joins TRBV29-1 to TRBJ1-2; D gene uncertain. CDR3 size: 12 residues. V was trimmed by 3 bases and J by 4 bases, leaving 9 bases between them. The germline CDR1 and CDR2 sequences are SQVTM and ANQGSEA. As DNA, the CDR3 is TGCAGCGTTGATGAAGGTGGCTATGGCTACACCTTC. Protein sequence: CSVDEGGYGYTF. The full variable domain, its missing parts supplied by reference TRBV29-1 and TRBJ1-2, is SAVISQKPSRDICQRGTSLTIQCQVDSQVTMMFWYRQQPGQSLTLIATANQGSEATYESGFVIDKFPISRPNLTFSTLTVSNMSPEDSSIYLCSVDEGGYGYTFGSGTRLTVV.

At least ten counts were recorded for this clonotype. V usage is TRBV28 and J usage is TRBJ2-7, with 12 positions matching TRBD1. V lost 8 bases, J lost 5 bases, and 13 bases stayed unmatched. CDR3 size: 16 residues. Germline loops: CDR1 MDHEN, CDR2 SYDVKM. CDR3 protein: CASGAVGTGGPHEQYF. The CDR3 nucleotides are TGTGCCAGCGGGGCAGTCGGGACAGGGGGCCCCCACGAGCAGTACTTC.

This clonotype was recorded many times. J is TRBJ2-1 and V is TRBV6-1; 15 positions match TRBD2. The CDR3 totals 15 residues. Germline CDR1 MNHNS, CDR2 SASEGT. The trim removed 2 bases at V and 9 bases at J, leaving 2 bases unmatched. CDR3 sequence (DNA): TGTGCCAGCAGTGAAACGGGACTAGCGGGAGGTGAGCAGTTCTTC. This gives the protein CASSETGLAGGEQFF.

This clonotype occurred a few times. DNA for the CDR3: TGTGCCAGCAGCTTTTCTGGTTTCGGAAACACCATATATTTT. As protein: CASSFSGFGNTIYF. The chain employs TRBV5-4 and TRBJ1-3; D remains ambiguous. Germline V gene lookup returns CDR1 SGHNT and CDR2 YYREEE (reference sequence). The CDR3 has 14 amino acids. With 2 bases removed from V and 4 bases from J, the gap between germline ends came to 10 bases.

This clonotype was counted ten times or more. V usage is TRBV27 and J usage is TRBJ2-3; unclear D gene. The germline V gene has CDR1 MNHEY and CDR2 SMNVEV (reference sequence). There are 13 residues in the CDR3. Trimming removed 2 bases from V and 0 bases from J, with 3 bases in between. CDR3 in amino acids: CASSLTSTDTQYF. The CDR3 nucleotides read TGTGCCAGCAGTTTAACTAGCACAGATACGCAGTATTTT.

This sequence joins TRBV20-1 and TRBJ1-4, with TRBD1 as a possible D gene (5 bases). V shed 6 bases and J shed 0 bases, with 17 bases lying between them. CDR1 and CDR2 from the germline V gene are DFQATT and SNEGSKA (reference sequence). The CDR3 consists of 16 residues. The CDR3 nucleotides read TGCAGTGCCTCAGATAGGACAACCGCAACTAATGAAAAACTGTTTTTT. Amino acids: CSASDRTTATNEKLFF.

This clonotype was recorded many times. This sequence joins TRBV10-1 and TRBJ2-2; the D call may be TRBD1 or TRBD2 (5 bases each). The ends were cut back, 8 bases at V and 0 bases at J, with 22 bases in the middle. Germline CDR1 reads WNHNN; CDR2 reads SYGVQD (reference sequence). This CDR3 spans 18 amino acids. CDR3 amino acids: CASATVPGRTANTGELFF. Here the CDR3 DNA reads TGCGCCAGCGCCACAGTTCCGGGACGTACAGCGAACACCGGGGAGCTGTTTTTT.

This chain uses TRBV6-1 with TRBJ2-5; D remains ambiguous. This CDR3 has 12 residues. Germline-derived CDR1 and CDR2 are MNHNS and SASEGT. Trimming took 5 bases from V and 4 from J, leaving 8 bases between them. CDR3 residues: CASSTSVETQYF. The CDR3 DNA reads as TGTGCCAGCAGTACCTCAGTAGAGACCCAGTACTTC.

This clonotype was picked up many times. This chain links TRBV9 with TRBJ2-4; 9 positions match TRBD2. The length of the CDR3 is 16 residues. Germline CDR1 SGDLS, CDR2 YYNGEE. V shed 0 bases and J 8 bases; nucleotides not matched to a gene: 9. The CDR3 loop reads CASSVGGARGGHIQYF. As DNA, the CDR3 is TGTGCCAGCAGCGTAGGAGGGGCGCGGGGGGGACACATTCAGTACTTC.

In its sample, this clonotype was seen many times. The J gene is TRBJ1-5, the V gene TRBV2; TRBD1 might be the D (5 bases). V gave up 0 bases and J gave up 8 bases, with 14 bases separating them. Looked up from germline, CDR1 is SNHLY and CDR2 is FYNNEI. The CDR3 sequence is 15 residues long. The CDR3 bases are TGTGCCAGCAGTGAAGCGCTTAGTCAGGGAGAGCCCCAGCATTTT. Protein: CASSEALSQGEPQHF.

J is TRBJ2-1 and V is TRBV7-3; 8 bases are shared with TRBD1. The CDR3 runs to 15 residues. V was pared by 4 bases and J by 1 base, with 3 bases of the junction left unmatched. In germline, CDR1 is SGHTA, CDR2 FQGTGA. As DNA, the CDR3 is TGTGCCAGCAGCTCCCAGGGGGCGTCCTACAATGAGCAGTTCTTC. Translated, it gives CASSSQGASYNEQFF.

This clonotype was detected many times. The V and J genes are TRBV4-1 and TRBJ2-5; D is ambiguous. V shed 3 bases and J shed 5 bases, with 19 bases lying between them. The CDR3 contains 16 residues. Germline CDR1 reads MGHRA; CDR2 reads YSYEKL. CDR3: CASSQKIGGVLETQYF. The DNA for the CDR3 is TGCGCCAGCAGCCAGAAGATAGGTGGGGTATTGGAGACCCAGTACTTC.

This clonotype appeared a few times. Here the CDR3 reads CASSLEGVEAFF. The DNA of the CDR3 is TGTGCCAGCTCCCTGGAGGGGGTTGAAGCTTTCTTT. This rearrangement joins TRBV18 to TRBJ1-1, with D perhaps matching TRBD1 (6 bases). The CDR3 extends over 12 amino acids. Germline assignment: CDR1 KGHSH and CDR2 LQKENI. Trimming took 6 bases from V and 7 from J, leaving 12 bases between them.

This clonotype was counted ten times or more. The V gene is TRBV2, the J gene TRBJ2-2; 7 positions match TRBD1. Trimming cost V 8 bases and J 7 bases; bases outside gene matches: 4. The germline CDR1 and CDR2 sequences are SNHLY and FYNNEI. CDR3 length: 12 residues. The CDR3 spells CASLRGRGELFF. CDR3 bases: TGTGCCAGCCTAAGGGGGCGCGGGGAGCTGTTTTTT.